This T cell receptor (beta chain) was captured by sequencing in a study of T cell repertoires in cytomegalovirus infection. Looking at the study overall: Through public TCR beta signatures, both CMV infection and matching HLA type were indicated.

General study points: CMV-specific TCR beta clonotypes restricted by HLA-C were the ones dominating the ex vivo response.

TCRdb re-analysed the reads in MiXCR, keeping a single row per CDR3 protein. The table lists around 430,000 distinct CDR3 sequences, roughly 43% of them singletons. In regard to this clonotype: Its antigen is still unknown.

Per the germline V gene, CDR1 is SEHNR and CDR2 is FQNEAQ (reference sequence). Trimming cost V 6 bases and J 1 base, with 30 bases left between them. This CDR3 contains 21 residues. This clonotype was obtained from a human donor in good health (CMV status not recorded). Some clones in this sample may be carry-over from other donors' samples. Source: cultured PBMCs, taken from culture after CMV antigen stimulation. The chain uses TRBV7-9 and TRBJ2-2; maybe TRBD2 (5 bases). The CDR3 nucleotides are TGTGCCAGCAGACATATAGAAATATCCGGACTCTCGAGGATGAACACCGGGGAGCTGTTTTTT. Amino acids: CASRHIEISGLSRMNTGELFF.